This T cell receptor (beta chain) originates from a study of blood T cell repertoires in COVID-19. This CDR3 is built from 14 residues. The V end was cut by 5 bases, the J end by 2 bases, with 13 bases between. CDR1 SGHTA and CDR2 FQGNSA come from the germline V gene. Assay: immunoSEQ multiplex PCR; the TCRdb copy retains only in-frame clones and omits some. This sample has approximately 200,000 clones, with approximately 80% found just once. This sequence originates from a woman aged 55-69 years who had recovered from COVID-19. The gene calls are TRBV7-2 and TRBJ2-7; D not certain. The sequenced sample was peripheral blood. The CDR3 sequence is CASSPRSITYEQYF. Written as DNA, the CDR3 is TGTGCCAGCAGCCCCCGAAGCATTACCTACGAGCAGTACTTC.